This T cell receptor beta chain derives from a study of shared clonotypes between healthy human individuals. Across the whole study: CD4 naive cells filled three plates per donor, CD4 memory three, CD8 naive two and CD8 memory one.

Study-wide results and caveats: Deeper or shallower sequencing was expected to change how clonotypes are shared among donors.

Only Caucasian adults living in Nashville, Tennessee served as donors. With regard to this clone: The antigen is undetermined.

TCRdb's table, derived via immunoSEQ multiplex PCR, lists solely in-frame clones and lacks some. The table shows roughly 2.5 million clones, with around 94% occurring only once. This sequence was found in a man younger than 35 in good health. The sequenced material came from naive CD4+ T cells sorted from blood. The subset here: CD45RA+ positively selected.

CDR3: CASSYGWFRQETQYF. The CDR3 DNA sequence: TGTGCCAGCAGTTACGGCTGGTTCCGCCAAGAGACCCAGTACTTC. The chain recombines TRBV6-5 with TRBJ2-5, with D unresolved. The CDR3 extends over 15 amino acids. Per the germline V gene, CDR1 is MNHEY and CDR2 is SVGAGI. Trimming left V 2 bases short and J 1 base short, with 11 bases between.